The clone carrying this T cell receptor beta chain was detected once. Data came from immunoSEQ multiplex PCR; TCRdb stores just in-frame clones and leaves some out. The profile shows approximately 41,000 clones, about 94% of them singletons. CDR1 and CDR2 from the germline V gene are KGHSH and LQKENI. CDR3 length: 16 amino acids. V lost 1 base and J lost 7; bases outside the gene matches: 9. The record originates from a study of T cell changes during pregnancy in multiple sclerosis. The V gene is TRBV18, the J gene TRBJ1-4; 7 nucleotides agree with TRBD1. The sequenced sample was CD4+ T cells from peripheral blood mononuclear cells, obtained in the second trimester of pregnancy. The TCR sequence derives from a female donor with multiple sclerosis, enrolled in a pregnancy study. CDR3 in DNA: TGTGCCAGCTCACCACGGAGGTCGCAGGGGGTTGAAAAACTGTTTTTT. This translates into CASSPRRSQGVEKLFF.